Listed here are 20 T cell receptor beta chains from one sample, sequenced in a study of T cell responses to AZD1222 COVID-19 vaccine. Only in-frame clones appear in the TCRdb table, and some are missing; sequencing was by immunoSEQ multiplex PCR. The sample yields roughly 150,000 clones, around nine tenths seen once. The starting material was peripheral blood, obtained after recovery from COVID-19. The receptors derive from an adult who had recovered from COVID-19.

The CDR3 bases are TGTGCCAGCAGTTATACAAGGGTCGGCAATCAGCCCCAGCATTTT. Protein sequence: CASSYTRVGNQPQHF. This chain joins TRBV2 and TRBJ1-5; no clear D gene. The germline V gene has CDR1 SNHLY and CDR2 FYNNEI. V lost 5 bases and J 2 bases, leaving 13 bases between the germline ends. CDR3 length: 15 amino acids. Using reference TRBV2 and TRBJ1-5 for the parts outside the CDR3, the full variable domain is EPEVTQTPSHQVTQMGQEVILRCVPISNHLYFYWYRQILGQKVEFLVSFYNNEISEKSEIFDDQFSVERPDGSNFTLKIRSTKLEDSAMYFCASSYTRVGNQPQHFGDGTRLSIL.

The CDR3 region has the DNA TGTGCCAGCAGCTTAGTCGATGTGTCAGAGCAGTACTTC. Protein sequence: CASSLVDVSEQYF. This chain links TRBV11-3 with TRBJ2-7; D uncertain. Trimming removed 1 base from V and 7 bases from J, with 11 bases in between. The CDR3 runs 13 residues. Germline CDR1 is SGHNT and CDR2 is YENEEA.

This clone is a singleton in its sample. V gene TRBV27 combines with J gene TRBJ1-6; no clear D. The CDR3 length is 13 residues. Germline CDR1 is MNHEY and CDR2 is SMNVEV (reference sequence). V lost 0 bases to trimming and J lost 7 bases, with 4 bases between them. DNA of the CDR3: TGTGCCAGCAGTTTATCGTGGAATTCACCCCTCCACTTT. The encoded protein is CASSLSWNSPLHF.

The rearrangement uses TRBV4-2 and TRBJ1-4; 7 bases line up with TRBD1. V lost 4 bases to trimming and J lost 5 bases; unmatched junction nucleotides: 1. The germline V gene encodes CDR1 LGHNA and CDR2 YNFKEQ. CDR3 length equals 13 residues. The CDR3 reads CASSPQGNEKLFF. CDR3 nucleotide sequence: TGTGCCAGCAGCCCACAGGGGAATGAAAAACTGTTTTTT.

The J gene is TRBJ2-7, the V gene TRBV5-1; 8 nucleotides match TRBD1. Germline CDR1 and CDR2: SGHRS and YFSETQ. CDR3 size: 15 residues. Unmatched junction bases numbered 7, after V lost 4 bases and J lost 1 base. CDR3 in amino acids: CASSVGQEFSYEQYF. CDR3 nucleotide sequence: TGCGCCAGCAGCGTGGGACAGGAATTTTCCTACGAGCAGTACTTC.

This rearrangement joins TRBV7-3 to TRBJ2-1; 10 bases align to TRBD2. In germline, CDR1 is SGHTA, CDR2 FQGTGA. The CDR3 spans 19 residues. J was trimmed by 1 base and V by 1 base; bases with no gene match: 10. Written as DNA, the CDR3 is TGTGCCAGCAGCTTAAGGGCGGCTAGCGGGAGTGGTTCCTACAATGAGCAGTTCTTC. Its protein is CASSLRAASGSGSYNEQFF.

The rearrangement uses TRBV6-5 and TRBJ1-2; possible D gene TRBD1, 5 bases. The V end lost 6 bases, the J end lost 8 bases, and 16 bases lay between the germline ends. Germline V gene sequence: CDR1 MNHEY, CDR2 SVGAGI. The CDR3 has 13 residues. CDR3 residues: CASSSGTGGGYTF. The CDR3 DNA sequence: TGTGCCAGCAGCTCCGGGACCGGGGGAGGCTACACCTTC.

The CDR3 DNA sequence: TGTGCCAGCAGTTTAAGGAAGGGGGTTACGCAGTATTTT. Protein product: CASSLRKGVTQYF. The chain couples TRBV12-3 or TRBV12-4 to TRBJ2-3, with D maybe TRBD1 (6 bases). V lost 2 bases, J lost 8 bases, and 11 bases lay in between. This CDR3 comprises 13 residues.

This chain links TRBV29-1 with TRBJ1-2; D is ambiguous. CDR3 size: 10 residues. Between the trimmed V and J ends, which lost 8 bases and 4 bases, there was a span of 8 bases. The germline CDR1 and CDR2 sequences are SQVTM and ANQGSEA. As DNA, the CDR3 is TGCAGCAACCTGTCCTATGGCTACACCTTC. Translated: CSNLSYGYTF.

The rearrangement joins TRBV9 to TRBJ2-1; no clear D gene. Germline assignment: CDR1 SGDLS and CDR2 YYNGEE. There are 16 residues in the CDR3. Trimming removed 0 bases at V and 0 bases at J, with 10 bases between. CDR3 amino acids: CASSVGALSSYNEQFF. In DNA, the CDR3 is TGTGCCAGCAGCGTAGGGGCCCTTTCCTCCTACAATGAGCAGTTCTTC.

This clone has a handful of counts. The chain has TRBV5-4 and TRBJ1-2; D is uncertain. Per germline, CDR1 SGHNT and CDR2 YYREEE (reference sequence). The V gene lost 0 bases and the J gene lost 3 bases, with 12 bases spanning the gap. This CDR3 is 15 amino acids long. The CDR3 loop reads CASSLVGRQDYGYTF. The CDR3 region has the DNA TGTGCCAGCAGCTTGGTAGGGCGGCAAGACTATGGCTACACCTTC.

The chain combines TRBV2 with TRBJ2-5; D is uncertain. The CDR3 is 11 amino acids. V was pared by 8 bases and J by 7 bases, with 11 bases between. The germline CDR1 and CDR2 sequences are SNHLY and FYNNEI. This CDR3 reads CASSQMLTQYF. For the CDR3, the DNA is TGTGCCAGCTCCCAAATGCTGACCCAGTACTTC.

Concerning this clone itself: Other nucleotide sequences in the sample specify the same CDR3. The V call is TRBV6-2 or TRBV6-3, the J call TRBJ1-5, with a weak D call TRBD1 (5 bases). CDR3 length equals 15 residues. The ends were cut back, 0 bases at V and 0 bases at J, with 6 bases in the middle. Germline lookup yields CDR1 MNHEY and CDR2 SVGEGT. The CDR3 spells CASSYSTVSNQPQHF. DNA of the CDR3: TGTGCCAGCAGTTACTCGACAGTTAGCAATCAGCCCCAGCATTTT.

The table lists this clone with a count of one. The CDR3 here is CASGQSSATNEKLFF. DNA of the CDR3: TGTGCCAGCGGACAGAGTTCTGCAACTAATGAAAAACTGTTTTTT. The V and J genes are TRBV18 and TRBJ1-4; a possible D gene is TRBD1 (6 bases). CDR1 KGHSH and CDR2 LQKENI come from the germline V gene. The CDR3 is made up of 15 amino acids. The ends were cut back, 8 bases at V and 0 bases at J, with 13 bases in the middle. The full variable domain, completed using reference TRBV18 and TRBJ1-4, is NAGVMQNPRHLVRRRGQEARLRCSPMKGHSHVYWYRQLPEEGLKFMVYLQKENIIDESGMPKERFSAEFPKEGPSILRIQQVVRGDSAAYFCASGQSSATNEKLFFGSGTQLSVL.

The gene calls are TRBV19 and TRBJ1-5; the match to TRBD1 covers 7 bases. The CDR3 has 14 amino acids. Germline CDR1 is LNHDA and CDR2 is SQIVND (reference sequence). Trimming removed 7 bases from V and 2 bases from J; junction bases left unmatched: 5. The CDR3 DNA follows: TGTGCCAGTAAAGACCAGGGGGGCAATCAGCCCCAGCATTTT. Translated, it gives CASKDQGGNQPQHF.

The chain is built from TRBV11-2 and TRBJ2-2, with a possible D match to TRBD1 (7 bases). The ends were cut back, 1 base at V and 5 bases at J, with 8 bases in the middle. This CDR3 has 14 amino acids. The germline V gene has CDR1 SGHAT and CDR2 FQNNGV. CDR3 region: CASSLAGGTGELFF. The CDR3 DNA follows: TGTGCCAGCAGCTTAGCAGGGGGGACCGGGGAGCTGTTTTTT. Using reference TRBV11-2 and TRBJ2-2 for the parts outside the CDR3, the full variable domain is EAGVAQSPRYKIIEKRQSVAFWCNPISGHATLYWYQQILGQGPKLLIQFQNNGVVDDSQLPKDRFSAERLKGVDSTLKIQPAKLEDSAVYLCASSLAGGTGELFFGEGSRLTVL.

This sequence joins TRBV19 and TRBJ1-5; the D is unclear. The V gene's germline CDR1 is LNHDA and CDR2 SQIVND (reference sequence). The length of the CDR3 is 15 residues. Trimming took 0 bases from V and 7 from J, leaving 13 bases between them. The CDR3 loop reads CASSIDREGGQPQHF. The CDR3 bases are TGTGCCAGTAGTATAGATCGGGAGGGCGGGCAGCCCCAGCATTTT.

The J gene is TRBJ1-1, the V gene TRBV3-1 (or the pseudogene TRBV3-2), with D possibly TRBD1 on 6 matching bases. This CDR3 contains 14 residues. The V gene lost 2 bases and the J gene lost 4 bases, with 11 bases spanning the gap. The germline V gene has CDR1 LGHDT and CDR2 YNNKEL (reference sequence). DNA for the CDR3: TGTGCCAGCAGCCAAAGGGACACGGGCACTGAAGCTTTCTTT. Its translation is CASSQRDTGTEAFF.

This chain connects TRBV24-1 to TRBJ2-7; 9 bases fit TRBD1. Germline assignment: CDR1 KGHDR and CDR2 SFDVKD. V lost 9 bases to trimming and J lost 0 bases; unmatched junction nucleotides: 17. The CDR3 runs 18 residues. This CDR3 is CATYYRGQGDSYSYEQYF. In DNA, the CDR3 is TGTGCCACCTATTACCGGGGACAGGGTGATAGTTACTCCTACGAGCAGTACTTC.

The chain employs TRBV28 and TRBJ2-7; TRBD1 might be the D (6 bases). Germline values: CDR1 MDHEN, CDR2 SYDVKM. The CDR3 runs to 13 residues. V was pared by 3 bases and J by 4 bases, with 10 bases between. CDR3: CASSFLQGYEQYF. DNA of the CDR3: TGTGCCAGCAGTTTTTTACAGGGTTACGAGCAGTACTTC.